This TCR beta chain was sequenced during a study of blood T cell repertoires in COVID-19. Study as a whole: Acute and convalescent COVID-19 specimens originated in the United States, Italy and Spain. The cDNA or gDNA used as material had been derived from T cells, B-cell-depleted T cells, or PBMCs.

The CDR3 sequence is 16 residues long. V gave up 4 bases and J gave up 5 bases, with 18 bases separating them. CDR1 and CDR2 (germline): SGDLS, YYNGEE. Generated by immunoSEQ multiplex PCR, the TCRdb table keeps only in-frame clones and is missing some. The data show roughly 360,000 clones, with approximately 87% seen just once and 1% to 1.5% held by the top ten. Assignments of participants to cohorts depended upon their own reported clinical history. Cohort 3 recovered donors had two negative PCRs, clearance, or symptom resolution. V usage is TRBV9 and J usage is TRBJ1-4; D remains unclear. The TCR comes from a young man who had recovered from COVID-19. Sequenced sample: PBMCs or T cells enriched from blood (not recorded which). CDR3 coding DNA: TGTGCCAGCAGCCTACACCCGTTAGGAGTGAATGAAAAACTGTTTTTT. Its translation is CASSLHPLGVNEKLFF.